Below are 4 T cell receptor beta chains sequenced from a single sample in a study of blood T cell repertoires in COVID-19. The protocol was immunoSEQ multiplex PCR, while the TCRdb copy is restricted to in-frame clones and leaves out a portion. The sample holds more than 85,000 clones, around nine tenths seen once. Sequences were obtained from peripheral blood. These receptors originate from a man aged 65-85 years with acute or convalescent COVID-19.

In DNA, the CDR3 is TGTGCCAGCTTTGGGGCCGCCCGACAGGACGAGCAGTACTTC. Protein product: CASFGAARQDEQYF. The chain combines TRBV2 with TRBJ2-7, with D perhaps matching TRBD1 (6 bases). The CDR3 has 14 residues. Trimming removed 8 bases from V and 5 bases from J, with 19 bases in between. The V gene's germline CDR1 is SNHLY and CDR2 FYNNEI.

This chain links TRBV4-1 with TRBJ2-1; TRBD1 agrees at 8 bases. CDR3 length equals 15 residues. After removal of 4 bases from V and 4 bases from J, the junction contained 6 bases not matched to a gene. Germline values: CDR1 MGHRA, CDR2 YSYEKL. Here the CDR3 DNA reads TGCGCCAGCAGCCGAACAGGGGGTGGTTACAATGAGCAGTTCTTC. Its protein product is CASSRTGGGYNEQFF.

The chain couples TRBV28 to TRBJ2-4; D is perhaps TRBD1 (5 bases). In germline, CDR1 is MDHEN, CDR2 SYDVKM. The ends were cut back, 3 bases at V and 0 bases at J, with 15 bases in the middle. The CDR3 covers 17 residues. CDR3 residues: CASSFLDNNLAKNIQYF. DNA of the CDR3: TGTGCCAGCAGTTTCCTGGACAACAATCTAGCCAAAAACATTCAGTACTTC. Full variable domain (rest looked up from reference TRBV28 and TRBJ2-4): DVKVTQSSRYLVKRTGEKVFLECVQDMDHENMFWYRQDPGLGLRLIYFSYDVKMKEKGDIPEGYSVSREKKERFSLILESASTNQTSMYLCASSFLDNNLAKNIQYFGAGTRLSVL.

V is TRBV6-5 and J is TRBJ2-3, with a possible D match to TRBD2 (6 bases). Deletions cut 6 bases from V and 1 base from J, with 14 bases between. This CDR3 has 15 residues. Germline CDR1 reads MNHEY; CDR2 reads SVGAGI. CDR3 bases: TGTGCCAGCAGCAGACGGGGAGGAGGCACAGATACGCAGTATTTT. The encoded protein is CASSRRGGGTDTQYF.